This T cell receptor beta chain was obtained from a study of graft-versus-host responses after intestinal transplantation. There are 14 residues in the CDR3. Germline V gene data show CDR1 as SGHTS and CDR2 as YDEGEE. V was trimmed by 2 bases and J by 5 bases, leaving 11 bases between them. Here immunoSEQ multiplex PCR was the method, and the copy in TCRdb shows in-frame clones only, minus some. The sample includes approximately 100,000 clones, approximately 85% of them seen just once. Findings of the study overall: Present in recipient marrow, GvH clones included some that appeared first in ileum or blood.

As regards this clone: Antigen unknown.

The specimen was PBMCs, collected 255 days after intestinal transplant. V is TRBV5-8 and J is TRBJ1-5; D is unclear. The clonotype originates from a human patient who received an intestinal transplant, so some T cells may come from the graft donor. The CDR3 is CASSLRRRDQPQHF. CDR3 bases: TGTGCCAGCAGCTTACGGAGGAGGGATCAGCCCCAGCATTTT. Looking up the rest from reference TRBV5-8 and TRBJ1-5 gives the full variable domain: EAGVTQSPTHLIKTRGQQATLRCSPISGHTSVYWYQQALGLGLQFLLWYDEGEERNRGNFPPRFSGRQFPNYSSELNVNALELEDSALYLCASSLRRRDQPQHFGDGTRLSIL.